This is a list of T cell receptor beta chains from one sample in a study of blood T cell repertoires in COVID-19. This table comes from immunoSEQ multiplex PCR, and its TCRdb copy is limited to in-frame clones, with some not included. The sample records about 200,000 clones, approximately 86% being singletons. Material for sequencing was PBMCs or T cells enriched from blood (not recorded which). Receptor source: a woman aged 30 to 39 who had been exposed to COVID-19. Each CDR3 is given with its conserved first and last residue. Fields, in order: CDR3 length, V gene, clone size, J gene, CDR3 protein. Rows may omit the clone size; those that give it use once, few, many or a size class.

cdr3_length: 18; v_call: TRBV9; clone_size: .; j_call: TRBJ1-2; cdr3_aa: CASSVAIGPGVNNYGYTF
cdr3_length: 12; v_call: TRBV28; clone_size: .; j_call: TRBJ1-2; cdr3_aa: CASSARVSGYTF
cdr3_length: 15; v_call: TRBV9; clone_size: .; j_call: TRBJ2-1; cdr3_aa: CASSAGGGLLNEQFF
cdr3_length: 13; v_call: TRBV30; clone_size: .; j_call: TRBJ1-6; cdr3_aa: CGRRQGFNSPLHF
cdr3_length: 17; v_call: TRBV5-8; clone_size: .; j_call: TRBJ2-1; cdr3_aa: CASSQRTGTGGFHEQFF
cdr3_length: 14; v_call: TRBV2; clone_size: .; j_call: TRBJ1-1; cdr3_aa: CARDRQGMNTEAFF
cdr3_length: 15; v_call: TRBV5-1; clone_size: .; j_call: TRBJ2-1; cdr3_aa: CASSFLGLEYNEQFF
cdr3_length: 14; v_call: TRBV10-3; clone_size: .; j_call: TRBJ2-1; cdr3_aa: CAISPGTGINEQFF
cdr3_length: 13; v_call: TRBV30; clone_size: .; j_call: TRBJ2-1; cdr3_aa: CAWSGGVYNEQFF
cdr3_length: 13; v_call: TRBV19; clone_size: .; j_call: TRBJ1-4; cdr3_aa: CASTGVLNEKLFF
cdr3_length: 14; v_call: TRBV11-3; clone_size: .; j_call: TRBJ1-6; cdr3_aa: CASRDRDRNSPLHF
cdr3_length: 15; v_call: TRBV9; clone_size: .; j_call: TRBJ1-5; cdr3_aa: CASSERGYSNQPQHF
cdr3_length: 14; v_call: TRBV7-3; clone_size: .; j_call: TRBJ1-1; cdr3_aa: CASSSDRENTEAFF
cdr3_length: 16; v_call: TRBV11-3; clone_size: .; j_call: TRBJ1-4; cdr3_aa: CASSLDRTNPNEKLFF
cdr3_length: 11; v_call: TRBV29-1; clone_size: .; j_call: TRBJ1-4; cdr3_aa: CSVEVAGTLFF
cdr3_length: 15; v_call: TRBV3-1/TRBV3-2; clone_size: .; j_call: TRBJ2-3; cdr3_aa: CASSQRTVSGDTQYF
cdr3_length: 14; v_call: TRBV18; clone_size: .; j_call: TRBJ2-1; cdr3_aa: CASSPGQAVNEQFF
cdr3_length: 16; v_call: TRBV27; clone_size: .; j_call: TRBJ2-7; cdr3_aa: CASSPLGGTPTYEQYF
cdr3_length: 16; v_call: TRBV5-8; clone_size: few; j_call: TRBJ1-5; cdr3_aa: CASSPARGQGSQPQHF
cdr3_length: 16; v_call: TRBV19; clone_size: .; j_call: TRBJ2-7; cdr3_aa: CASSIASGGPSYEQYF
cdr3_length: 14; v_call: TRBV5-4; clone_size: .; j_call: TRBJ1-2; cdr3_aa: CASSSWTGNYGYTF
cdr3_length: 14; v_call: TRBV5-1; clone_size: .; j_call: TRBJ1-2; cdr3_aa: CASSEGQGPSGYTF
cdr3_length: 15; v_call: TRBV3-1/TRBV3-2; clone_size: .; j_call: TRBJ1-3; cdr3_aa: CASSSHHRDGNTIYF
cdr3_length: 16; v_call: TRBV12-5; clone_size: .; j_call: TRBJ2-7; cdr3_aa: CASGLVLGQEAYEQYF
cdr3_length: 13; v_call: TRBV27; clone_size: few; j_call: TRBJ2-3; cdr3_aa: CASRSPHSYTQYF
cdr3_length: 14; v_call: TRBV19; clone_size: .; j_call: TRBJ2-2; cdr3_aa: CASSMSSTGGELFF
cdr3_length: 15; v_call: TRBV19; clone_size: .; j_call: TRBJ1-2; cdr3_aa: CASIAPGDPPAGYTF
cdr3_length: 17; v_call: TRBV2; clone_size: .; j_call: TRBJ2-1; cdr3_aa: CASNKFPLGSSPNEQFF
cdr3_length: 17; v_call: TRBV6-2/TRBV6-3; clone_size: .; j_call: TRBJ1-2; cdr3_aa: CASSYGTGRRQVYGYTF
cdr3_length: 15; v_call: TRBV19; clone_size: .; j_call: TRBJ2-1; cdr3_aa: CASSYGGVSYNEQFF
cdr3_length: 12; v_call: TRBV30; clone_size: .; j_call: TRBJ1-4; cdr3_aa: CAWSRYNEKLFF